Below are 22 T cell receptor beta chains sequenced from a single sample in a study of blood T cells in healthy people across ages (dated by TCRdb to 2014 to 2015). Library preparation employed 5' RACE. Sequencer: Illumina HiSeq 2500. A second about 7 to 11 cycle PCR used a sample-barcoded 5' primer and a J-beta primer mix. TCRdb redid the processing of the public reads, applying fastp at Q25 and MiXCR, and retained in-frame beta chains. All rows with the same CDR3 protein become a single entry with the most common DNA and genes. For this sample the table gives fewer than 900,000 distinct CDR3 sequences, of which under 40% were detected only once. The leading ten clones occupy over 10% of the sample. Sequencing was performed on blood. These receptors were obtained from a man aged 18 to 30 in good health.

In this sample, this clonotype turned up a few times. The chain is built from TRBV3-1 and TRBJ2-1; TRBD1 aligns across 7 bases. The CDR3 is 17 amino acids. Germline V CDR1 and CDR2: LGHDT, YNNKEL (reference sequence). V trimming: 6 bases; J trimming: 0 bases; junction bases outside the gene matches: 11. CDR3 region: CASRPHRGESSYNEQFF. Written as DNA, the CDR3 is TGTGCCAGCAGACCGCACAGGGGCGAATCCTCCTACAATGAGCAGTTCTTC.

The chain recombines TRBV28 with TRBJ1-4, with D perhaps TRBD1 (5 bases). Germline lookup yields CDR1 MDHEN and CDR2 SYDVKM. V was clipped by 5 bases and J by 0 bases, with 10 bases between them. The length of the CDR3 is 15 residues. As DNA, the CDR3 is TGTGCCAGCAGTGAGGGGTTTGCAACTAATGAAAAACTGTTTTTT. It encodes CASSEGFATNEKLFF. Drawing the rest from reference TRBV28 and TRBJ1-4, the complete variable domain is DVKVTQSSRYLVKRTGEKVFLECVQDMDHENMFWYRQDPGLGLRLIYFSYDVKMKEKGDIPEGYSVSREKKERFSLILESASTNQTSMYLCASSEGFATNEKLFFGSGTQLSVL.

This clonotype turned up a few times. V and J are TRBV27 and TRBJ2-3; 8 bases are a match to TRBD2. V lost 3 bases and J lost 9; bases outside the gene matches: 14. CDR1 is MNHEY, CDR2 SMNVEV, per germline (reference sequence). The CDR3 runs to 16 residues. CDR3 amino acids: CASSFSTSGATRTQYF. The DNA for the CDR3 is TGTGCCAGCAGTTTTTCCACTAGCGGTGCCACCAGGACGCAGTATTTT.

The V and J genes are TRBV10-3 and TRBJ2-2; D is undetermined. The length of the CDR3 is 15 residues. V shed 4 bases and J shed 0 bases, with 9 bases lying between them. Germline values: CDR1 ENHRY, CDR2 SYGVKD. DNA for the CDR3: TGTGCCATCAGTGCGGGCACCTCGAACACCGGGGAGCTGTTTTTT. Amino acid sequence: CAISAGTSNTGELFF.

V gene TRBV9 combines with J gene TRBJ1-6, with 10 bases lining up with TRBD1. The J segment lost 6 bases and the V segment lost 4 bases, leaving 4 bases of the junction unmatched. CDR1 and CDR2 from the germline V gene are SGDLS and YYNGEE. The CDR3 is made up of 15 amino acids. The CDR3 DNA reads as TGTGCCAGCAGCACCCGGGACAGGGGTAATTCACCCCTCCACTTT. It yields the protein CASSTRDRGNSPLHF.

In this sample, this clonotype turned up a few times. The V call is TRBV4-1, the J call TRBJ1-3; a possible D gene is TRBD1 (5 bases). The CDR3 sequence is 15 residues long. Between the trimmed V and J ends, which lost 4 bases and 2 bases, there was a span of 12 bases. Germline loops: CDR1 MGHRA, CDR2 YSYEKL. CDR3 nucleotide sequence: TGCGCCAGCAGCCCTCGTTCGGGGGCTGGAAACACCATATATTTT. As protein: CASSPRSGAGNTIYF.

This clonotype has a count of ten or more. The chain is built from TRBV6-4 and TRBJ2-5, with D uncertain. V lost 7 bases and J 3 bases, leaving 12 bases between the germline ends. Per germline, CDR1 MRHNA and CDR2 SNTAGT. This CDR3 contains 13 residues. This chain's CDR3 is CASTVIQKETQYF. CDR3 in DNA: TGTGCCAGCACCGTCATTCAGAAAGAGACCCAGTACTTC.

This clonotype came up many times. The chain recombines TRBV2 with TRBJ2-5; TRBD1 aligns across 9 bases. The length of the CDR3 is 14 residues. The trim removed 5 bases at V and 5 bases at J, leaving 6 bases unmatched. Germline-derived CDR1 and CDR2 are SNHLY and FYNNEI. CDR3 sequence: CASSPQGASETQYF. The CDR3 DNA is TGTGCCAGCAGTCCACAGGGGGCTTCGGAGACCCAGTACTTC.

There are many counts of this clonotype. The rearrangement links TRBV20-1 to TRBJ2-3; TRBD2 matches 15 bases. The CDR3 covers 18 residues. Per the germline V gene, CDR1 is DFQATT and CDR2 is SNEGSKA (reference sequence). J gave up 2 bases and V 3 bases, and 9 bases lay outside the gene matches. The CDR3 region is CSARAGTSGGLLTDTQYF. CDR3 DNA sequence: TGCAGTGCTAGGGCCGGGACTAGCGGGGGGCTCCTCACAGATACGCAGTATTTT.

The chain joins TRBV15 to TRBJ1-6, with 7 bases matching TRBD1. V dropped 3 bases and J dropped 3; count of bases not matched to a gene: 8. Germline assignment: CDR1 LNHNV and CDR2 YYDKDF (reference sequence). The CDR3 totals 17 residues. The CDR3 nucleotides read TGTGCCACCAGCAGTCAGACAGGGCTCATCTATAATTCACCCCTCCACTTT. Translation gives CATSSQTGLIYNSPLHF.

The table lists this clonotype with many counts. The genes are TRBV7-6 and TRBJ2-4; possible D gene TRBD1, 6 bases. This CDR3 has 15 amino acids. Trimming took 4 bases from V and 2 from J, leaving 12 bases between them. CDR1 and CDR2 from the germline V gene are SGHVS and FNYEAQ. The CDR3 DNA follows: TGTGCCAGCAGCTCCTCCACAGGGACCAAAAACATTCAGTACTTC. Its translation is CASSSSTGTKNIQYF.

This clonotype was seen ten or more times. The rearrangement joins TRBV20-1 to TRBJ1-2, with D perhaps TRBD1 (6 bases). Germline CDR1 and CDR2: DFQATT and SNEGSKA (reference sequence). Trimming left V 0 bases short and J 4 bases short, with 21 bases between. The CDR3 length is 17 residues. In nucleotides, the CDR3 is TGCAGTGCTAGAGATGGGTCTTGGGGGGGCTTCAGCTATGGCTACACCTTC. Translating gives CSARDGSWGGFSYGYTF.

The genes are TRBV4-2 and TRBJ2-4, with 7 positions matching TRBD2. The J call is doubtful: the DNA matches TRBJ2-7 better. The V gene's germline CDR1 is LGHNA and CDR2 YNFKEQ. CDR3 length equals 16 residues. The CDR3 sequence is CASSQEVKGLQFEQYF. The DNA of the CDR3 is TGTGCCAGCAGCCAAGAGGTGAAGGGACTACAATTCGAGCAGTACTTC.

Notes on this clonotype: The junction shows a germline mismatch at one end, possibly a read error. This chain joins TRBV5-6 and TRBJ1-1; D perhaps matches TRBD1 (6 bases). The CDR3 is 13 residues long. Germline CDR1 and CDR2: SGHDT and YYEEEE. The chain's CDR3 is CVSSQGSGPEAFF. DNA of the CDR3: TGTGTCAGCAGCCAGGGGTCGGGGCCTGAAGCTTTCTTT.

V gene TRBV20-1 combines with J gene TRBJ2-2; a weak D match, TRBD2 (6 bases). Looked up from germline, CDR1 is DFQATT and CDR2 is SNEGSKA (reference sequence). The CDR3 runs 13 residues. Trimming took off 6 bases at V and 9 bases at J, with 17 bases between the two ends. The CDR3 reads CSASDGGNRELFF. The CDR3 region has the DNA TGCAGTGCCTCGGATGGGGGGAACAGGGAGCTGTTTTTT.

Many counts were recorded for this clonotype. J is TRBJ1-5 and V is TRBV7-2; no firm D call. Germline V CDR1 and CDR2: SGHTA, FQGNSA. There are 14 residues in the CDR3. The V and J ends lost 5 bases and 4 bases respectively, with 12 bases between them. In DNA, the CDR3 is TGTGCCAGCAGCCGTCCCGGCGGAAATCAGCCCCAGCATTTT. Its translation is CASSRPGGNQPQHF.

This clonotype was recorded many times. The CDR3 protein is CASSERARTDTQYF. CDR3 DNA sequence: TGTGCCAGCAGTGAAAGGGCACGCACAGATACGCAGTATTTT. The genes are TRBV2 and TRBJ2-3; D not certain. Deletions cut 2 bases from V and 1 base from J, with 7 bases between. The CDR3 consists of 14 residues. The germline CDR1 and CDR2 sequences are SNHLY and FYNNEI.

The chain employs TRBV20-1 and TRBJ1-5; D gene uncertain. CDR1 and CDR2 (germline): DFQATT, SNEGSKA (reference sequence). V was cut by 4 bases and J by 0 bases, with 10 bases left in between. The CDR3 is 14 residues long. The CDR3 loop reads CSATRGTSNQPQHF. In nucleotides, the CDR3 is TGCAGTGCTACCCGAGGAACTAGCAATCAGCCCCAGCATTTT.

In this sample, this clonotype turned up once. The V call is TRBV13, the J call TRBJ2-7, with D tentatively TRBD1 or TRBD2 (7 bases each). CDR1 is PRHDT and CDR2 is FYEKMQ in the germline V gene (reference sequence). The ends were cut back, 4 bases at V and 4 bases at J, with 17 bases in the middle. This CDR3 contains 15 residues. CDR3 protein: CASSSPAGQKYEQYF. The CDR3 DNA follows: TGTGCCAGCAGCTCGCCAGCGGGACAGAAGTACGAGCAGTACTTC.

This chain connects TRBV7-9 to TRBJ1-5; perhaps TRBD1 as D (5 bases). This CDR3 is built from 16 residues. Germline V gene data show CDR1 as SEHNR and CDR2 as FQNEAQ (reference sequence). Trimming took 4 bases from V and 2 from J, leaving 15 bases between them. CDR3 region: CASSSSGLLGNQPQHF. The CDR3 coding sequence is TGTGCCAGCAGCTCCTCAGGGTTATTGGGCAATCAGCCCCAGCATTTT.

This sequence joins TRBV2 and TRBJ2-5; 9 bases match TRBD1. The J call may not be correct, given that the DNA end is closer to TRBJ2-7. Germline lookup yields CDR1 SNHLY and CDR2 FYNNEI. The CDR3 has 14 residues. The CDR3 DNA is TGTGCCAGCAGTGGCCGGACAGGGGCCTACGAGCAGTACTTC. The encoded protein is CASSGRTGAYEQYF.

The rearrangement joins TRBV7-6 to TRBJ1-1; no clear D. Looked up from germline, CDR1 is SGHVS and CDR2 is FNYEAQ. V lost 8 bases and J 2 bases, leaving 12 bases between the germline ends. The length of the CDR3 is 13 residues. The CDR3 is CASQRRLNTEAFF. DNA of the CDR3: TGTGCCAGCCAGCGTAGACTTAACACTGAAGCTTTCTTT.